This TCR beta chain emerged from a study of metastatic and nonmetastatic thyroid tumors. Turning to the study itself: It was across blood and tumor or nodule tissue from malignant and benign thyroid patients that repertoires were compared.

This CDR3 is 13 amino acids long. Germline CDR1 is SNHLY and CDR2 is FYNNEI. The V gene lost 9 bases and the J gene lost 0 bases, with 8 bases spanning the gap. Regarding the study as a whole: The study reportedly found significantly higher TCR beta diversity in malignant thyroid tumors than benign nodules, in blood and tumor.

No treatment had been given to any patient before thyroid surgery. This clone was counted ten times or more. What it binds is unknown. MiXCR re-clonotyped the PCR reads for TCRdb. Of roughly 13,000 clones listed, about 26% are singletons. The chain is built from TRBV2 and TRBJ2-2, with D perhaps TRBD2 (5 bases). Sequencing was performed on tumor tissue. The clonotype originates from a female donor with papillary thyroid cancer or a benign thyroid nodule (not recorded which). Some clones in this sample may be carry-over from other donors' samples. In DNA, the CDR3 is TGTGCCAGGCGGGCAGCGAACACCGGGGAGCTGTTTTTT. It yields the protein CARRAANTGELFF.